This T cell receptor (beta chain) comes out of a study of blood T cells in healthy people across ages. Findings and caveats of the study: Both naive CD4+ cell counts and diversity were greater in long-lived donors than in aged donors.

A J-beta primer mix and a sample-barcoded 5' primer were used in a second PCR of roughly 7 to 12 cycles. One entry per CDR3 protein results from TCRdb running MiXCR on the 5' RACE reads. Counted here are about 1.5 million distinct CDR3 sequences, approximately 43% occurring once; the ten biggest clones make up around 4%. V trimming: 5 bases; J trimming: 8 bases; junction bases outside the gene matches: 10. The CDR3 is 15 residues long. Germline CDR1 reads SGHTA; CDR2 reads FQGTGA. Per-sample yields of isolated PBMCs were at least 6 million. Total RNA extracted from each sample amounted to at least 5.5 micrograms. On this clonotype: Antigen: not known.

The clonotype originates from a woman between 18 and 30 years old in good health. This chain connects TRBV7-3 to TRBJ2-1, with TRBD2 identical over 9 bases. The sequencing sample was made of blood. CDR3 coding DNA: TGTGCCAGCAGCCTCAACGGAGCGGGAGGAGATGAGCAGTTCTTC. It encodes CASSLNGAGGDEQFF.